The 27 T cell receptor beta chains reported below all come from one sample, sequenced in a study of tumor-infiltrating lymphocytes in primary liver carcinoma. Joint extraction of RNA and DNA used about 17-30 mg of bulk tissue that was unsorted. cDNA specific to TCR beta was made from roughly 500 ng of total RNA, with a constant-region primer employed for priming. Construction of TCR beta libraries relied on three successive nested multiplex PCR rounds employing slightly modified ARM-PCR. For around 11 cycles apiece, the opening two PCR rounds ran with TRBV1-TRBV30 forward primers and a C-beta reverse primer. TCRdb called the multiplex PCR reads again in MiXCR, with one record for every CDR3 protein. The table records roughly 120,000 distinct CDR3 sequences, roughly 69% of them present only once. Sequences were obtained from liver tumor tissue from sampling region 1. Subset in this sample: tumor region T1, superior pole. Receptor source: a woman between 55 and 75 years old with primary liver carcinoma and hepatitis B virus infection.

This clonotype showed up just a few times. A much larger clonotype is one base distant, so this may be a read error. The CDR3 protein is CASSRTWTGVPYKQYF. The DNA of the CDR3 is TGTGCCAGCAGCCGAACCTGGACAGGGGTTCCCTACAAGCAGTACTTC. This chain connects TRBV4-2 to TRBJ2-7, with 9 positions matching TRBD1. Germline V gene lookup returns CDR1 LGHNA and CDR2 YNFKEQ. This CDR3 region has 16 residues.

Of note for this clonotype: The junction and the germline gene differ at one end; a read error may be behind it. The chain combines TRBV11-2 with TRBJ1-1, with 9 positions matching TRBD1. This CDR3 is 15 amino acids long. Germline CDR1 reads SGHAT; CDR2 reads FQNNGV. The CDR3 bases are TGTACCAGCAGCCCGCGGACAGGGGATGTCACTGAAGCTTTCTTT. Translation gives CTSSPRTGDVTEAFF.

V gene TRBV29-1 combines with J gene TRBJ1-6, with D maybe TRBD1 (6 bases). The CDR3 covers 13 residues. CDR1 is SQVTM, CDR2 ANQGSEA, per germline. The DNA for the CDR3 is TGCAGGGTGGCACAGGGAGCCAATTCACCCCTCCACTTT. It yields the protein CRVAQGANSPLHF.

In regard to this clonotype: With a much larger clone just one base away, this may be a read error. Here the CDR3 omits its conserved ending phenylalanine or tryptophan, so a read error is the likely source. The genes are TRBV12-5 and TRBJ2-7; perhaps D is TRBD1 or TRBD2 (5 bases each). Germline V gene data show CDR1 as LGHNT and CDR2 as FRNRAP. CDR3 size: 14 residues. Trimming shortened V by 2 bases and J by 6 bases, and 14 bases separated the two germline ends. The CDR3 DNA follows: TGTGCTAGTGGTTTGTCCAGGGAGCAACGCGAGCAGTACATC. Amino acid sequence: CASGLSREQREQYI.

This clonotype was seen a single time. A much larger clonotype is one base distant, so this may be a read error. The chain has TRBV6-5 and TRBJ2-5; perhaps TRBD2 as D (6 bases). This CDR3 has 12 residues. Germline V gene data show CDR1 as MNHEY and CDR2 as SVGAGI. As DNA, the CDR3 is TGTGTCAGCACGGGGGTAGATAGGACCCAGTACTTC. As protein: CVSTGVDRTQYF.

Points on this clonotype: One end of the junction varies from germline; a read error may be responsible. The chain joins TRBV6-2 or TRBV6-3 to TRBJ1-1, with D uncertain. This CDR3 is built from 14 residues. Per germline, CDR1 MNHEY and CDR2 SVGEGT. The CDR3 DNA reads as TGTGCCGGCAGTTACAGTCGTGGGGACACTGAAGCTTTCTTT. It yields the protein CAGSYSRGDTEAFF.

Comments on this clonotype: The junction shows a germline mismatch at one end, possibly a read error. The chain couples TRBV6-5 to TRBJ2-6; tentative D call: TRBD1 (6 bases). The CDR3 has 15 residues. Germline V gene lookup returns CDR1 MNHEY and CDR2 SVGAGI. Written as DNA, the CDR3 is TGTGCCAGCAGTTCTCGGACAGCTGGGTCCAACGTCCTGGCTTTC. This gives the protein CASSSRTAGSNVLAF.

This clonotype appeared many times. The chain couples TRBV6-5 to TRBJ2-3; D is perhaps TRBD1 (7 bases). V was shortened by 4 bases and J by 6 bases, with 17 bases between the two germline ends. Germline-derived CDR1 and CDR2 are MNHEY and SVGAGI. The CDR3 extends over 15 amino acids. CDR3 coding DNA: TGTGCCAGCAGTTCCAGGGGGGCTAGTGTGGATACGCAGTATTTT. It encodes CASSSRGASVDTQYF.

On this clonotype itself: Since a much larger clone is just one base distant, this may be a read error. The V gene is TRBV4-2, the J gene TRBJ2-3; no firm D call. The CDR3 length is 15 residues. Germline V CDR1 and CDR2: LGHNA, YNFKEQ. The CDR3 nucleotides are TGTGCCGGCAGCCAAGGCCAGGCAGGCACAGATACGCAGTATTTT. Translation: CAGSQGQAGTDTQYF.

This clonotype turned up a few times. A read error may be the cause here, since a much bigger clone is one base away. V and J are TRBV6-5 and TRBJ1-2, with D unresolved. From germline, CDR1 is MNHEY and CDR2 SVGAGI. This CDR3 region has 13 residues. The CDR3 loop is CASSYTTNYDYTF. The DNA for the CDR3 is TGTGCCAGCAGTTACACAACTAACTATGACTACACCTTC.

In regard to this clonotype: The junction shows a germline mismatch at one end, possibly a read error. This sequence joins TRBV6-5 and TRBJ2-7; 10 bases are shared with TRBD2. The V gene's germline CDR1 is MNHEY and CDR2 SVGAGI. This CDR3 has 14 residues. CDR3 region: CAISKAGGPYDQYF. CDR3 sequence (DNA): TGTGCCATCAGTAAAGCGGGAGGGCCATACGATCAGTACTTC.

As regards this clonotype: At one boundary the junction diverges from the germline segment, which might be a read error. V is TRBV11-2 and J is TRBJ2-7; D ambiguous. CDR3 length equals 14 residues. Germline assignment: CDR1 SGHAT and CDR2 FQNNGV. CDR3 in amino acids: CASSLEALSYEEYF. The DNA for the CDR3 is TGTGCCAGCAGCTTAGAAGCACTCTCCTACGAGGAGTATTTC.

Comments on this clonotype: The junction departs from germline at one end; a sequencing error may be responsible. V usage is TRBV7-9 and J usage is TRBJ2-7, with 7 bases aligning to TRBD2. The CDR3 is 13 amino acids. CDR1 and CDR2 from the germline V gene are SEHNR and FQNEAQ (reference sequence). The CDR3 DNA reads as TGTGTCAGCAGCTTACCTAGCGGTTACGAGCACTACTTC. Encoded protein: CVSSLPSGYEHYF.

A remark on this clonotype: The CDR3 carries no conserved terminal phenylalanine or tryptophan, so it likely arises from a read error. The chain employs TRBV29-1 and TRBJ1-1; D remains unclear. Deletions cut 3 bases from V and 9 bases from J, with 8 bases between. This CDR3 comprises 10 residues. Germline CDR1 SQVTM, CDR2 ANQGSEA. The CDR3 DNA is TGCAGCGTTGAGGAGGTTAAAGCTTTCCTT. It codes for CSVEEVKAFL.

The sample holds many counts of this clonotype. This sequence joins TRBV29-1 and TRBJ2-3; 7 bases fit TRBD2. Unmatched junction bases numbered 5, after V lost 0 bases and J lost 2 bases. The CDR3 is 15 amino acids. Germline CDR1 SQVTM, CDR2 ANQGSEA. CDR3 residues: CSVEDQRGFTDTQYF. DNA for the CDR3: TGCAGCGTTGAAGATCAGCGGGGATTCACAGATACGCAGTATTTT.

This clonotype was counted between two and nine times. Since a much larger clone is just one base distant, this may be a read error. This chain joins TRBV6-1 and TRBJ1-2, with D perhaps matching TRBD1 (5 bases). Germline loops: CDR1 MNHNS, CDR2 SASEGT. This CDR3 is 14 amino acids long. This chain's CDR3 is CANSEAGDDYGYTF. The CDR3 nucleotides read TGTGCCAACAGTGAAGCTGGGGACGACTATGGCTACACCTTC.

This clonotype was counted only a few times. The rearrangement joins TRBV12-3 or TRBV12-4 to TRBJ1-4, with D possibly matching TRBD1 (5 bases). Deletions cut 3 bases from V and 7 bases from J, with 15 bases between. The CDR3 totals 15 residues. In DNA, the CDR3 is TGTGCCAGCAGTTTGGGACCCGCACGGGGTGAAAAACTGTTTTTT. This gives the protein CASSLGPARGEKLFF.

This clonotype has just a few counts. This CDR3 is CASSSRGGVQETQYF. DNA of the CDR3: TGTGCCAGCAGCTCCCGGGGCGGTGTCCAAGAGACCCAGTACTTC. V is TRBV7-8 and J is TRBJ2-5, with D perhaps matching TRBD1 or TRBD2 (5 bases each). This CDR3 is 15 amino acids long. Germline lookup yields CDR1 SGHVS and CDR2 FQNEAQ. Trimming removed 4 bases from V and 1 base from J, with 13 bases in between.

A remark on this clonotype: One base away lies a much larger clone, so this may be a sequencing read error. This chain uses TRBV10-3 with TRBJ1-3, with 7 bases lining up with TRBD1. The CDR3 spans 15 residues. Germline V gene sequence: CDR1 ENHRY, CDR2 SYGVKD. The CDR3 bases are TGTTCCATCTCCCGGGACAGAGGATTGGGGAACACCATATATTTT. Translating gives CSISRDRGLGNTIYF.

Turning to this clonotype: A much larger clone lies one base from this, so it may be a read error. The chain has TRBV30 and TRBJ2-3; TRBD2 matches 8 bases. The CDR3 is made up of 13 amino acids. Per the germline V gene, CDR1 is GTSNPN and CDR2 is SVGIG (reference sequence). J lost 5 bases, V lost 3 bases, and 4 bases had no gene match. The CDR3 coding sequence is TGTGCCTGGAGAGTCGGGAGGGGAGATACGCAGTATTTT. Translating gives CAWRVGRGDTQYF.

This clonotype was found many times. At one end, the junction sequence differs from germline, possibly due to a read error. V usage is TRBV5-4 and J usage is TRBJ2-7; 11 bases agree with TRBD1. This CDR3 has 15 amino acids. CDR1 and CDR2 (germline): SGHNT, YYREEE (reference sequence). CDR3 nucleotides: TGTGCCAGCCGCTTCGGACAGGGGGCTGACTACGAGCAGTACTTC. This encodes CASRFGQGADYEQYF. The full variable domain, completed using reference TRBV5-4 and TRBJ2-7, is ETGVTQSPTHLIKTRGQQVTLRCSSQSGHNTVSWYQQALGQGPQFIFQYYREEENGRGNFPPRFSGLQFPNYSSELNVNALELDDSALYLCASRFGQGADYEQYFGPGTRLTVT.

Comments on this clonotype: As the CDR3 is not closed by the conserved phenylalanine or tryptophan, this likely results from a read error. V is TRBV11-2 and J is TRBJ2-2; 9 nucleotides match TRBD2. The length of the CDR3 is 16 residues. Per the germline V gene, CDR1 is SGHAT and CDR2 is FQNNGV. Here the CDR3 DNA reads TGCGCCAGCAGTAGTCGACTAGCGGAAAACACCGGGGAGCTGTTTTCT. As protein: CASSSRLAENTGELFS.

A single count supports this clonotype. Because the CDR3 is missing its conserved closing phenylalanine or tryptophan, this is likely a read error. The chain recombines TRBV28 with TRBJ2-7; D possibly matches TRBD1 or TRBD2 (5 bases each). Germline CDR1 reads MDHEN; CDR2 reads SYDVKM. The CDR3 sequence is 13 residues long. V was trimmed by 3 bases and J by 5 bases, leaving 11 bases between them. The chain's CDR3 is CASSFGGLHEQYI. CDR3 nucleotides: TGTGCCAGCAGTTTTGGGGGATTACACGAGCAGTACATC.

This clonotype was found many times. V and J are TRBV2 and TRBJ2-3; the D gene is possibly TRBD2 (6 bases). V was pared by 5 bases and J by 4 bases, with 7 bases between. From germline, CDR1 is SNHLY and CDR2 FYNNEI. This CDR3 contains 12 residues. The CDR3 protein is CASSTGADTQYF. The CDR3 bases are TGTGCCAGCAGTACGGGGGCAGATACGCAGTATTTT.

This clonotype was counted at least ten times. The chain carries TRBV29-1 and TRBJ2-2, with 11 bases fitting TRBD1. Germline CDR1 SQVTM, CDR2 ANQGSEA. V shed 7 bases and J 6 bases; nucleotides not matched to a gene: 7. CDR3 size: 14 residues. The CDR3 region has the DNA TGCAGCGCCCGGACAGGGGGCAGGCCCGGGGAGCTGTTTTTT. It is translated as CSARTGGRPGELFF.

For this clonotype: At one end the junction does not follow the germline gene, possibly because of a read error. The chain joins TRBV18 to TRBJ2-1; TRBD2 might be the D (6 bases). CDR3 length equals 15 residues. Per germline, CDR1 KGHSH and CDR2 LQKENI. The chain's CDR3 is CASSLQGGSYNEQSF. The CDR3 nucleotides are TGTGCCAGCTCACTGCAGGGAGGATCCTACAATGAGCAGTCCTTC.

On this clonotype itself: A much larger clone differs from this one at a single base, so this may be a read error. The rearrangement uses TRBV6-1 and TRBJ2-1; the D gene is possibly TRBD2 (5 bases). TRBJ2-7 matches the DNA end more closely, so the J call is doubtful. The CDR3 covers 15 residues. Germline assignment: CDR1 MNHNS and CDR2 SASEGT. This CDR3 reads CASSEEGSAWGEQYF. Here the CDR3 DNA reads TGTGCCAGCAGTGAAGAGGGTAGCGCCTGGGGAGAGCAGTACTTC.